This T cell receptor beta chain was identified in a study of regulatory T cells in long-lasting Graves disease (dated by TCRdb to about 2021). Concerning the study at large: Persistent Graves' disease was defined as antithyroid drug treatment for over 5 years with persistently positive TSH receptor autoantibodies. Peripheral blood TCR sequencing and RNA sequencing compared persistent Graves' disease patients with newly diagnosed Graves' disease patients. The study took place in China and was registered as a clinical trial. A total of 33 samples underwent TCR sequencing, from 13 patients with persistent Graves' disease and about 20 patients with newly diagnosed Graves' disease. On average, persistent Graves' disease patients in the clinical cohort had been on antithyroid drugs for approximately 10 years.

This clonotype has a count of ten or more. Its recognized antigen is unknown. Base qualities are not at hand, and no much larger clone is one base apart. Trimming takes 3 bases off V and 3 bases off J; junction bases not matched to a gene: 12. CDR1 and CDR2 were assigned from the germline V gene (reference sequence) as DFQATT and SNEGSKA. From cysteine to phenylalanine, the CDR3 is 16 amino acids long. Only the CDR3 portion is preserved as DNA: 48 bases, with reading frame beginning at the first base. What the research found in general, with its limitations: The authors noted that the small sample size was a limitation that may lower accuracy. Preferential use of TRBV28, TRBJ1-2 and TRBJ2-5 was observed in persistent disease, whereas TRBV20-1 and TRBJ2-1 were favored in newly diagnosed disease. Patients with persistent disease shared more public clonotypes (around 3,000) than newly diagnosed patients did (approximately 1,000). Sequencing and analysis were restricted to the TCR beta chain. Because the primary lesion, thyroid tissue, could not be accessed, the study looked at peripheral blood alone. Persistent Graves' disease patients showed lower TCR Shannon entropy and fewer highly expanded clones than newly diagnosed patients, suggesting clonal expansion.

The time point label for this specimen denotes: persistent/refractory GD, antithyroid drugs over 5 years with positive TRAb. RNA was extracted from PBMCs in TRIzol for both TCR sequencing and RNA sequencing. Graves' disease was diagnosed according to American Thyroid Association guidelines. Patients for the study were recruited at an endocrinology department in Xi'an, China. Each patient gave approximately 10 milliliters of peripheral blood, collected in an EDTA anticoagulant tube. Ficoll Paque Plus density gradient separation was used to isolate PBMCs, and no further T cell sorting was performed. An Agilent 2100 Bioanalyzer and agarose gel were used to check RNA quality, while a NanoDrop 2000 measured RNA concentration. Receptor amplification or capture employed multiplex PCR. Sequencing was performed on an Illumina HiSeq 4000. To build TCR beta libraries, CDR3 regions were amplified by Arm-PCR using iRepertoire HTBI primers. PCR products were gel purified before sequencing. As for the authors' bioinformatics: A total of fewer than 65 TRBV and some 15 TRBJ segments were identified across samples and were used for gene usage analysis of CDR3 amino acid clonotypes. Filtered high-quality paired reads were merged into contigs using COPE and FqMerger. BLAST was used to align contigs to IMGT TRBV, TRBD and TRBJ reference genes, and CDR3 was defined according to IMGT. Any clonotype with a frequency above 0.1% was classified as a highly expanded clone. Shannon entropy was used to measure repertoire diversity, and the Gini coefficient was used to measure V-J evenness. A clonotype was considered public if more than one individual shared it. TCRdb reanalyzed the raw reads on its own, using fastp at Q25 for trimming and MiXCR for clone calling, and kept in-frame beta chains. Each CDR3 protein appears once, grouped with its most common genes and DNA. For this entry, the V and J calls and clone size follow TCRdb and not the study's own pipeline. Across this sample there are under 450,000 distinct CDR3 sequences, with 20% to 25% seen only once. The biggest ten clones account for over 25% of the sample.

Source: peripheral blood mononuclear cells (PBMCs), taken when the disease was refractory, from a patient treated with antithyroid drugs. The receptor was derived from a female donor with Graves disease. The chain is encoded by TRBV20-1 joined to TRBJ1-1; the junction holds 8 bases that match TRBD1. The DNA sequence is TGCAGTGCTAGGAGGGTCGCAGGGGGCAAGGACACTGAAGCTTTCTTT. This translates into CSARRVAGGKDTEAFF.